This record concerns one T cell receptor beta chain sequence. What this receptor recognizes is not known. Base qualities are not recorded, but no much larger clone differs from it by a single base. To sequence the TCRbeta CDR3 region, genomic DNA was isolated from the sorted cells. The immunoSEQ Assay was used for sequencing of TCRbeta CDR3 regions. TCRdb provides this immuneACCESS table in a form limited to in-frame rearrangements. Some clones are lacking; in checked studies, under half of them reflect an unresolved V gene, and why the rest are absent is not known. For this sample there are around 85,000 clones; about 89% appear just once. The ten largest clones capture under 9.5% of the sample. This entry belongs to a study of OX40 agonist ivuxolimab in advanced cancers. Notes on the research overall: Ivuxolimab, which targeted the costimulatory receptor OX40 (CD134), was an agonistic, fully human IgG2 monoclonal antibody. Intravenous ivuxolimab was administered to patients every 2 weeks at six dose levels: 0.01, 0.1, 0.3, 1.5, 3 and 10 mg/kg. Of the roughly 54 patients in dose escalation, around 19 had hepatocellular carcinoma, some 15 had melanoma, 9 had renal cell carcinoma and 9 had head and neck cancer. The dose-escalation cohort was around 83% male with a mean age of approximately 60 years, ranging from 23 to 79. Prior anti-PD-1, anti-PD-L1 or anti-CTLA-4 therapy was permitted, and checkpoint inhibitors had been received by less than 45% of dose-escalation patients. Partial responses occurred in three dose-escalation patients: two with cutaneous melanoma and one with hepatocellular carcinoma. The point of sequencing TCRbeta in the periphery was to test whether ivuxolimab changed TCR sequence diversity and drove clonal T-cell expansion. The paper covers the monotherapy dose-escalation part of the phase I ivuxolimab trial, which included N ≈ 50 patients. Broad study findings and their caveats: At doses of 0.1 to 3.0 mg/kg, clonal expansion of both CD4+ and CD8+ T cells in blood was seen between baseline and week 6. After ivuxolimab, CD8+ T cells had more expanded clones than CD4+ T cells on average. In the 0.1-3.0 mg/kg groups, partial responders were among the patients with the lowest normalized peripheral clonal expansion, particularly in CD8+ T cells. Low levels of normalized T-cell clonal expansion were also shown by some nonresponding patients. Which antigens the clonally expanded peripheral T cells were specific for was not determined.

The germline V gene (reference sequence) sets CDR1 to GTSNPN and CDR2 to SVGIG. The trim is 1 base for V and 0 bases for J, with a gap of 19 bases between the germline ends. The CDR3 holds 18 amino acids from the cysteine to the phenylalanine. The DNA shown is the 54-base CDR3, in frame from base 1. The trial excluded patients who had a history of autoimmune disease or were on systemic immunosuppression. Peripheral blood for TCR sequencing was collected from all dose cohorts at baseline, on cycle 4 day 1, and on cycle 7 day 1. The samples were taken from a phase I, first-in-human, multicenter, open-label dose-escalation trial of ivuxolimab. Adults with locally advanced or metastatic melanoma, renal cell, hepatocellular, or head and neck squamous cell carcinoma were enrolled in the trial. Before TCR sequencing, CD4+ T cells and CD8+ T cells from peripheral blood were sorted into separate populations.

The chain links TRBV30 with TRBJ2-1, with TRBD2 as a weak D call on 5 bases. The TCR was taken from an adult with an advanced solid tumor such as melanoma, head and neck, liver or kidney cancer. Here the sequenced sample was CD4+ or CD8+ T cells sorted from blood, taken in a trial of the OX40 agonist ivuxolimab. For the CDR3, the sequence is CAWSGLGPTGSSYNEQFF. The DNA is TGTGCCTGGAGTGGTTTGGGCCCGACTGGGAGCTCCTACAATGAGCAGTTCTTC.